This T cell receptor (beta chain) appears in the sequencing data of a study of technical replicates of blood from a handful of donors. CDR1 and CDR2 (germline): SSHAT, FNYEAQ (reference sequence). The CDR3 has 13 amino acids. Between the trimmed V and J ends, which lost 4 bases and 3 bases, there was a span of 6 bases. Here immunoSEQ multiplex PCR was the method, and the copy in TCRdb shows in-frame clones only, minus some. Of over 75,000 clones detected, 90% to 96% appear once; the ten largest clones hold roughly 0.22%. The V call is TRBV7-7, the J call TRBJ2-2; possible D gene TRBD2, 5 bases. This TCR derives from a human donor in good health. Sequencing was done on a sample of T cells isolated from PBMCs. CDR3 DNA: TGTGCCAGCAGCTACGGGGACACCGGGGAGCTGTTTTTT. This sequence encodes CASSYGDTGELFF.